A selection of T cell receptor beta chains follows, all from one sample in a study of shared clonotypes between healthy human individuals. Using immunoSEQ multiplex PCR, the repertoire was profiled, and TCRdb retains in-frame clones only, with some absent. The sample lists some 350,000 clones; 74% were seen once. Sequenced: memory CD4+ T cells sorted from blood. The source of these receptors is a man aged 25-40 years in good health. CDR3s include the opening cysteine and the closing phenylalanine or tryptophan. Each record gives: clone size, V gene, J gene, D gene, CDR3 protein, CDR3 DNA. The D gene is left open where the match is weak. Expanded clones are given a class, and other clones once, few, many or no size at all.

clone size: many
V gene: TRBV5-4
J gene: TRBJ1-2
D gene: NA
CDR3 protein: CASSLQVPHGYTF
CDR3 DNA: TGTGCCAGCAGCCTACAGGTTCCGCATGGCTACACCTTC

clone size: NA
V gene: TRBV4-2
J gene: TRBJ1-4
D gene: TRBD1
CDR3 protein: CASSQPTGDGEKLFF
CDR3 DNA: TGTGCCAGCAGCCAACCGACAGGGGATGGTGAAAAACTGTTTTTT

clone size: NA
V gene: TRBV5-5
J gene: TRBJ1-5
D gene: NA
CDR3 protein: CASSSALGEANQPQHF
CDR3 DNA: TGTGCCAGCAGCTCCGCGCTGGGGGAGGCCAATCAGCCCCAGCATTTT

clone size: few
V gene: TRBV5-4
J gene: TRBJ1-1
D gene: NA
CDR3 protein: CASSSIPGSGHTEAFF
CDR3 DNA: TGTGCCAGCAGCTCGATTCCAGGGAGCGGGCACACTGAAGCTTTCTTT

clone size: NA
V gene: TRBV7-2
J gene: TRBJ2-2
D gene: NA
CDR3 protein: CASSLNRRAGELFF
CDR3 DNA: TGTGCCAGCAGCTTAAATAGGCGGGCCGGGGAGCTGTTTTTT

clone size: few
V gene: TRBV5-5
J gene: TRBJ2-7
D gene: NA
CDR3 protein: CASSLGGGQPLSYEQYF
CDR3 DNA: TGTGCCAGCAGCTTGGGGGGCGGACAGCCATTATCTTACGAGCAGTACTTC

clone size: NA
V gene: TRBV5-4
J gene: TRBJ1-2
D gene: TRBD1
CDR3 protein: CASSLAGGYYGYTF
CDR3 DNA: TGTGCCAGCAGCTTGGCAGGGGGGTACTATGGCTACACCTTC

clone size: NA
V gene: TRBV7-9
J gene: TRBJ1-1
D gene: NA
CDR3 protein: CASSRQFSEAFF
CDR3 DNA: TGTGCCAGCAGCCGACAGTTTTCTGAAGCTTTCTTT

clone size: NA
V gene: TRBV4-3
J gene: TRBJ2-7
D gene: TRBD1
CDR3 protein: CASSQARQGVYEQYF
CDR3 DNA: TGCGCCAGCAGCCAAGCTCGACAGGGCGTCTACGAGCAGTACTTC

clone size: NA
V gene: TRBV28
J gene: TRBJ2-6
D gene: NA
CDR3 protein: CASSLYRVSGANVLTF
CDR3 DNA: TGTGCCAGCAGTTTATATAGGGTGTCTGGGGCCAACGTCCTGACTTTC

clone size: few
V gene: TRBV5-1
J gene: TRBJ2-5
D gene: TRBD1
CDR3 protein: CASSAGDREQTQYF
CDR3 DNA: TGCGCCAGCAGCGCGGGGGACAGGGAACAGACCCAGTACTTC

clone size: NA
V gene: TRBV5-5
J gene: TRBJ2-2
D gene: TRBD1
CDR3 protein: CASSSLDRARTGELFF
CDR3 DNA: TGTGCCAGCAGCTCGCTTGACAGGGCGAGGACCGGGGAGCTGTTTTTT

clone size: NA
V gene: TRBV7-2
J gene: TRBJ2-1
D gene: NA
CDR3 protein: CASSLGGSGSSYNEQFF
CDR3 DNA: TGTGCCAGCAGCTTAGGGGGAAGCGGAAGCTCCTACAATGAGCAGTTCTTC

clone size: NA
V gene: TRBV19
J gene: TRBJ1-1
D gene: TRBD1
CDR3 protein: CASSITGEGTEAFF
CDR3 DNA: TGTGCCAGTAGTATAACAGGGGAGGGCACTGAAGCTTTCTTT

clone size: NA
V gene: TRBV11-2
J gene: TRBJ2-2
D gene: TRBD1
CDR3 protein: CASSLLRGTGDTGELFF
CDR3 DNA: TGTGCCAGCAGCCTATTAAGGGGGACAGGGGACACCGGGGAGCTGTTTTTT

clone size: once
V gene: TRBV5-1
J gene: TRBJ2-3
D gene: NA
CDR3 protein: CASSFGSYTDTQYF
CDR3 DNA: TGCGCCAGCAGCTTTGGTTCGTACACAGATACGCAGTATTTT

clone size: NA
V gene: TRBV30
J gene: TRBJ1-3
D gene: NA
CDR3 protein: CAWSGHQSSGNTIYF
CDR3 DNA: TGTGCCTGGTCGGGACACCAAAGCTCTGGAAACACCATATATTTT

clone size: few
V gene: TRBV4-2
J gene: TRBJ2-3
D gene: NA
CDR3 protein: CASSPTTLSTDTQYF
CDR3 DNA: TGTGCCAGCAGCCCGACTACTCTTAGCACAGATACGCAGTATTTT

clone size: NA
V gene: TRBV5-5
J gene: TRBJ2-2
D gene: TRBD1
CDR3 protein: CASSVGTGDTGELFF
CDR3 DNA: TGTGCCAGCAGCGTCGGGACAGGTGACACCGGGGAGCTGTTTTTT

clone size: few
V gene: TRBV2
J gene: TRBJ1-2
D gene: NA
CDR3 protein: CASSDSGSYGYTF
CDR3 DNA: TGTGCCAGCAGTGATTCAGGGTCCTATGGCTACACCTTC

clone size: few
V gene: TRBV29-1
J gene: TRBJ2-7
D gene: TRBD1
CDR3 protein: CSVATGDEQYF
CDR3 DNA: TGCAGCGTTGCGACAGGGGACGAGCAGTACTTC

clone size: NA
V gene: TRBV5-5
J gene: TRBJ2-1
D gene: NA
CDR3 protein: CASKRVNNEQFF
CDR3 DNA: TGTGCCAGCAAACGAGTAAACAATGAGCAGTTCTTC

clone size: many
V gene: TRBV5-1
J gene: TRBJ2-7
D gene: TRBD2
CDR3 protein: CASSLETSGARSSYEQYF
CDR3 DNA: TGCGCCAGCAGCTTGGAGACTAGCGGGGCCCGAAGCTCCTACGAGCAGTACTTC

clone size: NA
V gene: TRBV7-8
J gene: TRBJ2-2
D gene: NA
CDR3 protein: CASSSGTTNTGELFF
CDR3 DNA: TGTGCCAGCAGTTCCGGGACAACGAACACCGGGGAGCTGTTTTTT

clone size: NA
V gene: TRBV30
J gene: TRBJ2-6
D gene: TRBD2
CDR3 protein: CAWSVGLAYGANVLTF
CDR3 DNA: TGTGCCTGGAGTGTCGGACTAGCGTATGGGGCCAACGTCCTGACTTTC

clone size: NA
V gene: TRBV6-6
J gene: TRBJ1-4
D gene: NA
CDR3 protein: CASSSNKGATNEKLFF
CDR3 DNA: TGTGCCAGCAGTTCAAATAAAGGGGCAACTAATGAAAAACTGTTTTTT

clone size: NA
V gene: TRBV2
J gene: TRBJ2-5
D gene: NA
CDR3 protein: CASSELTQGRVGLETQYF
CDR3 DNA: TGTGCCAGCAGTGAACTCACTCAGGGCCGGGTAGGGCTGGAGACCCAGTACTTC

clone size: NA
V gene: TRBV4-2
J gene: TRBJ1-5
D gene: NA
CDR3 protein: CASRQMMEGNQPQHF
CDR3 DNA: TGTGCCAGCAGGCAGATGATGGAGGGCAATCAGCCCCAGCATTTT

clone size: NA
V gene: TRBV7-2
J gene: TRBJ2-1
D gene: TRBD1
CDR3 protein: CASSGNRGLEQFF
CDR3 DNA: TGTGCCAGCAGCGGCAACAGGGGGCTAGAGCAGTTCTTC

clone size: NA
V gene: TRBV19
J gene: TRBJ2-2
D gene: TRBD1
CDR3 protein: CAGRTGTGYTGELFF
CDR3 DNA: TGTGCCGGAAGGACCGGGACAGGGTACACCGGGGAGCTGTTTTTT

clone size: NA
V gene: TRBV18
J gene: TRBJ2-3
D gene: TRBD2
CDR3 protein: CASSPISSGRAIPDTQYF
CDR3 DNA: TGTGCCAGCTCACCAATTAGCAGCGGGAGGGCCATTCCAGATACGCAGTATTTT

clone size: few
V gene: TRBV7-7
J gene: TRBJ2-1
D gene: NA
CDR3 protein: CASSLSFNNEQFF
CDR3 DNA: TGTGCTAGCAGCTTATCATTCAACAATGAGCAGTTCTTC

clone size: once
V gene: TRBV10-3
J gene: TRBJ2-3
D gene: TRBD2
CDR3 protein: CAISDMPGLAGDSTDTQYF
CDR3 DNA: TGTGCCATCAGCGATATGCCGGGACTAGCGGGGGATAGCACAGATACGCAGTATTTT

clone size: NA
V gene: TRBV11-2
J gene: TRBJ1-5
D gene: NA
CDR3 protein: CASSLGEYSNQPQHF
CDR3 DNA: TGTGCCAGCAGCTTAGGCGAATATAGCAATCAGCCCCAGCATTTT

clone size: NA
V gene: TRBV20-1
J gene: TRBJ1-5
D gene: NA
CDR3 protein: CSAQDRGQHF
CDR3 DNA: TGCAGTGCTCAGGACAGAGGCCAGCATTTT

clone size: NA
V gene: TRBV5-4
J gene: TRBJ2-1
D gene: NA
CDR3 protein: CASSPVMLKDNEQFF
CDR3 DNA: TGTGCCAGCAGCCCTGTCATGTTAAAAGACAATGAGCAGTTCTTC